This entry features one T cell receptor beta chain sequence. This specimen belongs to a study of technical replicates of blood from a few donors. After removal of 2 bases from V and 3 bases from J, the junction contained 4 bases not matched to a gene. CDR3 size: 16 residues. Germline CDR1 is MNHNY and CDR2 is SVGAGI (reference sequence). Libraries were prepared by immunoSEQ multiplex PCR; TCRdb keeps only in-frame clonotypes and omits some of them. The data contain 55,000 to 80,000 clones, roughly 93% of them singletons. The chain joins TRBV6-6 to TRBJ2-7; 13 bases are shared with TRBD2. Sample: T cells isolated from PBMCs. The receptor was isolated from a human donor in good health. The DNA for the CDR3 is TGTGCCAGCAGTTACCGCAGACTAGCGGGAGGCTACGAGCAGTACTTC. Protein product: CASSYRRLAGGYEQYF.